The 26 T cell receptor beta chains reported below all come from one sample, sequenced in a study of cytomegalovirus exposure and HLA in healthy donors. Primers: 60 Vbeta forward and 13 Jbeta reverse. The table came from immunoSEQ multiplex PCR; TCRdb's copy has only in-frame clones and leaves some out. The table records fewer than 150,000 clones, 77% of them present only once. The sample consisted of PBMCs. The receptor set was obtained from a human donor in good health.

V usage is TRBV2 and J usage is TRBJ2-5; 10 bases are shared with TRBD2. This CDR3 comprises 14 residues. Germline CDR1 and CDR2: SNHLY and FYNNEI. V dropped 3 bases and J dropped 6; count of bases not matched to a gene: 4. CDR3 sequence: CASSDKLAGKTQYF. The CDR3 nucleotides are TGTGCCAGCAGTGATAAACTAGCGGGAAAGACCCAGTACTTC. Supplemented by reference TRBV2 and TRBJ2-5, the full variable domain reads EPEVTQTPSHQVTQMGQEVILRCVPISNHLYFYWYRQILGQKVEFLVSFYNNEISEKSEIFDDQFSVERPDGSNFTLKIRSTKLEDSAMYFCASSDKLAGKTQYFGPGTRLLVL.

The J gene is TRBJ2-1, the V gene TRBV7-3, with 10 bases matching TRBD2. Germline V gene data show CDR1 as SGHTA and CDR2 as FQGTGA. Trimming at V came to 5 bases and at J to 4 bases, leaving 5 bases not matched to a gene. This CDR3 region has 15 residues. Here the CDR3 reads CASSTGTSVYNEQFF. CDR3 bases: TGTGCCAGCAGCACCGGGACTAGCGTGTACAATGAGCAGTTCTTC.

This clone has just one count. The chain joins TRBV10-3 to TRBJ2-4; D remains unclear. There are 17 residues in the CDR3. Germline-derived CDR1 and CDR2 are ENHRY and SYGVKD. V lost 4 bases and J 0 bases, leaving 16 bases between the germline ends. CDR3 region: CAISAEPAHLAKNIQYF. For the CDR3, the DNA is TGTGCCATCAGTGCGGAGCCAGCTCACCTAGCCAAAAACATTCAGTACTTC.

The chain uses TRBV2 and TRBJ1-5; the D is unclear. The CDR3 runs to 15 residues. Germline CDR1 SNHLY, CDR2 FYNNEI. The V end was cut by 5 bases, the J end by 1 base, with 12 bases between. The CDR3 loop is CASSPLGASNQPQHF. As DNA, the CDR3 is TGTGCCAGCAGTCCCCTAGGAGCCAGCAATCAGCCCCAGCATTTT.

J is TRBJ2-2 and V is TRBV30, with 7 bases aligning to TRBD1. J lost 4 bases, V lost 7 bases, and 9 bases had no gene match. Germline assignment: CDR1 GTSNPN and CDR2 SVGIG (reference sequence). This CDR3 has 14 amino acids. CDR3 sequence (DNA): TGTGCCTCCCAGGGGGTGGTGTCCACCGGGGAGCTGTTTTTT. This codes for CASQGVVSTGELFF.

V gene TRBV2 combines with J gene TRBJ2-7, with no clear D. V was cut by 7 bases and J by 0 bases, with 16 bases left in between. The germline V gene has CDR1 SNHLY and CDR2 FYNNEI. The CDR3 has 15 residues. The CDR3 coding sequence is TGTGCCAGCACTTCGTTGAGTTGGTACTCCTACGAGCAGTACTTC. This translates into CASTSLSWYSYEQYF.

The J gene is TRBJ1-1, the V gene TRBV6-1; possibly TRBD1 for D (6 bases). Germline V gene sequence: CDR1 MNHNS, CDR2 SASEGT. V lost 2 bases to trimming and J lost 1 base, with 11 bases between them. CDR3 size: 15 residues. CDR3 sequence: CASSEQTGGNTEAFF. CDR3 coding DNA: TGTGCCAGCAGTGAACAGACAGGCGGGAACACTGAAGCTTTCTTT.

In this sample, this clone turned up a few times. This chain links TRBV5-6 with TRBJ2-7, with D tentatively TRBD2 (6 bases). V lost 2 bases and J lost 7, with 22 bases in between. Germline CDR1 reads SGHDT; CDR2 reads YYEEEE. The CDR3 loop spans 16 amino acids. This CDR3 is CASSFRGSGPRWEQYF. CDR3 in DNA: TGTGCCAGCAGCTTTCGGGGTAGCGGCCCTCGGTGGGAGCAGTACTTC.

The rearrangement joins TRBV5-1 to TRBJ1-4, with unresolved D. Germline CDR1 SGHRS, CDR2 YFSETQ. V shed 0 bases and J shed 0 bases, with 9 bases lying between them. The CDR3 length is 16 residues. CDR3 in DNA: TGCGCCAGCAGCTTGGGGCAGACATCAACTAATGAAAAACTGTTTTTT. Protein sequence: CASSLGQTSTNEKLFF.

The chain carries TRBV25-1 and TRBJ2-3; maybe TRBD1 (6 bases). Looked up from germline, CDR1 is MGHDK and CDR2 is SYGVNS. This CDR3 region has 16 residues. The V end lost 3 bases, the J end lost 3 bases, and 16 bases lay between the germline ends. CDR3 coding DNA: TGTGCCAGCAGTGATCTGGCGAGGGGGTTGACAGATACGCAGTATTTT. Encoded protein: CASSDLARGLTDTQYF.

In the case of this clone: At the DNA level, this CDR3 is encoded by other sequences in the same sample as well. The chain recombines TRBV18 with TRBJ1-1; D call uncertain. This CDR3 contains 13 residues. CDR1 is KGHSH, CDR2 LQKENI, per germline. Trimming shortened V by 0 bases and J by 1 base, and 3 bases separated the two germline ends. The CDR3 sequence is CASSPPGNTEAFF. CDR3 nucleotides: TGTGCCAGCTCACCACCCGGGAACACTGAAGCTTTCTTT. Complete variable domain (other parts from reference TRBV18 and TRBJ1-1): NAGVMQNPRHLVRRRGQEARLRCSPMKGHSHVYWYRQLPEEGLKFMVYLQKENIIDESGMPKERFSAEFPKEGPSILRIQQVVRGDSAAYFCASSPPGNTEAFFGQGTRLTVV.

V and J are TRBV9 and TRBJ2-7; TRBD1 agrees at 11 bases. The CDR3 has 15 residues. CDR1 and CDR2 from the germline V gene are SGDLS and YYNGEE. The ends lost 3 bases at V and 2 bases at J; junction bases unmatched: 4. CDR3 DNA sequence: TGTGCCAGCAGCGCTGGGGACAGGGGGACCTACGAGCAGTACTTC. It is translated as CASSAGDRGTYEQYF.

This chain uses TRBV28 with TRBJ1-1, with TRBD1 matching over 10 bases. This CDR3 region has 18 residues. Germline V lookup: CDR1 MDHEN, CDR2 SYDVKM. Germline trimming cut 2 bases from V and 1 base from J; bases unmatched to any gene: 10. Written as DNA, the CDR3 is TGTGCCAGCAGTTTAGTTCTGACAGGGGGCAATGCGAACACTGAAGCTTTCTTT. Translation gives CASSLVLTGGNANTEAFF.

This clone came up a few times. The V gene is TRBV4-2, the J gene TRBJ2-3; D might be TRBD2 (5 bases). This CDR3 has 12 amino acids. Trimming stripped 3 bases from V and 5 bases from J, with 6 bases between. Germline lookup yields CDR1 LGHNA and CDR2 YNFKEQ. The CDR3 here is CASSHRGDTQYF. CDR3 nucleotides: TGTGCCAGCAGCCACCGGGGAGATACGCAGTATTTT.

The chain uses TRBV27 and TRBJ1-5, with D possibly TRBD1 on 5 matching bases. The CDR3 sequence is 16 residues long. Germline lookup yields CDR1 MNHEY and CDR2 SMNVEV (reference sequence). The germline V and J ends were trimmed by 5 bases and 0 bases, with 14 bases remaining between them. The CDR3 reads CASSPNPTVSNQPQHF. In DNA form, the CDR3 reads TGTGCCAGCAGTCCTAACCCGACAGTTAGCAATCAGCCCCAGCATTTT.

The chain uses TRBV28 and TRBJ2-2; perhaps TRBD2 as D (6 bases). Germline assignment: CDR1 MDHEN and CDR2 SYDVKM. The CDR3 is made up of 13 amino acids. V was clipped by 5 bases and J by 6 bases, with 10 bases between them. Written as DNA, the CDR3 is TGTGCCAGCAGTAAAGGGACTCCCGGGGAGCTGTTTTTT. Residues: CASSKGTPGELFF.

The chain joins TRBV7-2 to TRBJ2-7, with TRBD2 matching over 7 bases. V shed 5 bases, J shed 4 bases, and the junction held 8 bases outside the gene matches. The germline gives CDR1 SGHTA, CDR2 FQGNSA. CDR3 size: 14 residues. CDR3 loop: CASSTSSGRYEQYF. The DNA of the CDR3 is TGTGCCAGCAGCACTTCTAGCGGCCGGTACGAGCAGTACTTC.

The genes are TRBV19 and TRBJ2-3, with D possibly being TRBD1 (5 bases). Trimming cost V 3 bases and J 2 bases, with 12 bases left between them. The CDR3 runs 15 residues. The germline gives CDR1 LNHDA, CDR2 SQIVND (reference sequence). In DNA form, the CDR3 reads TGTGCCAGTAGTATCCAGGGCAGTCACACAGATACGCAGTATTTT. It is translated as CASSIQGSHTDTQYF.

This clone was recorded a few times. The rearrangement links TRBV7-9 to TRBJ1-1; D may be TRBD1 (6 bases). V dropped 4 bases and J dropped 8 bases, with 14 bases sitting between them. This CDR3 has 13 amino acids. Germline CDR1 and CDR2: SEHNR and FQNEAQ (reference sequence). The CDR3 nucleotides are TGTGCCAGCAGCTACAGGGAATCCGTCGAAGCTTTCTTT. Translation gives CASSYRESVEAFF.

The chain employs TRBV5-4 and TRBJ1-2; D not certain. The CDR3 is 14 amino acids. Germline assignment: CDR1 SGHNT and CDR2 YYREEE (reference sequence). With 3 bases removed from V and 4 bases from J, the gap between germline ends came to 13 bases. The CDR3 sequence is CASSSTESFYGYTF. CDR3 bases: TGTGCCAGCAGCTCAACCGAGTCTTTCTATGGCTACACCTTC.

V usage is TRBV7-9 and J usage is TRBJ2-1; 8 bases fit TRBD2. Germline assignment: CDR1 SEHNR and CDR2 FQNEAQ (reference sequence). V lost 2 bases, J lost 9 bases, and 9 bases stayed unmatched. CDR3 length equals 15 residues. This chain's CDR3 is CASSLRSGRAPEQFF. CDR3 nucleotides: TGTGCCAGCAGCTTACGGTCCGGGAGGGCCCCTGAGCAGTTCTTC.

This clone was picked up a small number of times. The chain employs TRBV10-1 and TRBJ2-5, with a tentative D call TRBD2 (6 bases). Between the trimmed V and J ends, which lost 9 bases and 10 bases, there was a span of 18 bases. The germline V gene has CDR1 WNHNN and CDR2 SYGVQD (reference sequence). CDR3 size: 12 residues. CDR3: CASGTVEGSQYF. The CDR3 DNA follows: TGCGCCAGTGGGACGGTGGAGGGGAGCCAGTACTTC.

This chain links TRBV5-4 with TRBJ1-2, with D tentatively TRBD1 (6 bases). The CDR3 sequence is 16 residues long. Germline V gene lookup returns CDR1 SGHNT and CDR2 YYREEE (reference sequence). Trimming took off 4 bases at V and 1 base at J, with 17 bases between the two ends. Here the CDR3 DNA reads TGTGCCAGCAGCACGCCGAATGACAGGAGTAACTATGGCTACACCTTC. Amino acids: CASSTPNDRSNYGYTF.

This sequence joins TRBV5-1 and TRBJ1-1; D is perhaps TRBD1 (5 bases). The germline V and J ends were trimmed by 5 bases and 1 base, with 9 bases remaining between them. This CDR3 has 13 residues. Germline values: CDR1 SGHRS, CDR2 YFSETQ. CDR3 nucleotides: TGCGCCAGCAGTTGGACACAGAACACTGAAGCTTTCTTT. It codes for CASSWTQNTEAFF.

This chain connects TRBV5-4 to TRBJ2-1; 9 positions agree with TRBD2. The CDR3 is 16 residues long. Germline assignment: CDR1 SGHNT and CDR2 YYREEE (reference sequence). J lost 4 bases, V lost 3 bases, and 8 bases had no gene match. The CDR3 DNA is TGTGCCAGCAGCTACCTCCTGGCGGGAGGGTACAATGAGCAGTTCTTC. Its protein product is CASSYLLAGGYNEQFF. Combining the CDR3 with reference TRBV5-4 and TRBJ2-1 gives the whole variable domain ETGVTQSPTHLIKTRGQQVTLRCSSQSGHNTVSWYQQALGQGPQFIFQYYREEENGRGNFPPRFSGLQFPNYSSELNVNALELDDSALYLCASSYLLAGGYNEQFFGPGTRLTVL.

V gene TRBV9 combines with J gene TRBJ2-3; weak D call: TRBD2 (6 bases). Trimming took off 4 bases at V and 0 bases at J, with 15 bases between the two ends. Germline V gene sequence: CDR1 SGDLS, CDR2 YYNGEE. The length of the CDR3 is 16 residues. The DNA of the CDR3 is TGTGCCAGCAGCCCGTCCGGGGCGGGGAGCACAGATACGCAGTATTTT. Translation gives CASSPSGAGSTDTQYF.